The 26 T cell receptor beta chains below all came from one sample that was sequenced in a study of regulatory T cells in long-lasting Graves disease. iRepertoire HTBI primers and Arm-PCR of CDR3 regions built TCR beta libraries. TCRdb re-analysed the multiplex PCR reads in MiXCR, keeping a single row per CDR3 protein. The sample contains roughly 420,000 distinct CDR3 sequences, roughly 15% of which appear only once. Stated time point: newly diagnosed GD, antithyroid drugs for less than 3 months. RNA extracted from PBMCs served as the sequencing template. The sample also formed part of further work on T cells in Graves' hyperthyroidism and ophthalmopathy.

The material sequenced was peripheral blood mononuclear cells (PBMCs), taken at new diagnosis, from a patient treated with antithyroid drugs. These receptors were obtained from a woman aged 30 to 39 with Graves disease.

This clonotype has a count of ten or more. The genes are TRBV6-1 and TRBJ2-3, with D tentatively TRBD1 (6 bases). V lost 8 bases, J lost 3 bases, and 12 bases lay in between. The CDR3 runs to 13 residues. Germline-derived CDR1 and CDR2 are MNHNS and SASEGT. DNA for the CDR3: TGTGCCAGCTGCCAACAGGGAACAGATACGCAGTATTTT. Translated: CASCQQGTDTQYF.

The CDR3 sequence is CASSQEPGHLIGELFF. The CDR3 DNA sequence: TGCGCCAGCAGCCAAGAACCCGGCCACCTAATCGGGGAGCTGTTTTTT. The rearrangement links TRBV4-3 to TRBJ2-2; D unclear. The CDR3 has 16 amino acids. V was clipped by 0 bases and J by 7 bases, with 15 bases between them. Germline V gene data show CDR1 as LGHNA and CDR2 as YSLEER.

This clonotype was observed many times. The chain is built from TRBV5-1 and TRBJ2-7; D not resolved. The CDR3 contains 13 residues. Deletions cut 7 bases from V and 3 bases from J, with 14 bases between. Germline CDR1 and CDR2: SGHRS and YFSETQ. The chain's CDR3 is CASSEETSYEQYF. The DNA for the CDR3 is TGCGCCAGCTCCGAGGAGACAAGCTACGAGCAGTACTTC.

The table lists this clonotype with a count of one. Since a much larger clone is just one base distant, this may be a read error. Given the absence of the conserved phenylalanine or tryptophan at the CDR3 end, a read error is likely. The rearrangement uses TRBV13 and TRBJ2-1, with 8 bases aligning to TRBD2. V trimming: 10 bases; J trimming: 2 bases; junction bases outside the gene matches: 4. The CDR3 consists of 13 residues. The germline gives CDR1 PRHDT, CDR2 FYEKMQ (reference sequence). The CDR3, as DNA: TGTGCCACCCAGCGGGGGACCTACAATGAGCAGTTCCTC. Translating gives CATQRGTYNEQFL.

The chain has TRBV28 and TRBJ2-7, with D hard to call. CDR1 and CDR2 from the germline V gene are MDHEN and SYDVKM. The V gene lost 4 bases and the J gene lost 3 bases, with 13 bases spanning the gap. CDR3 length: 14 residues. The CDR3 loop reads CASSSPWTLYEQYF. The DNA for the CDR3 is TGTGCCAGCAGTTCTCCCTGGACCCTCTACGAGCAGTACTTC.

In this sample, this clonotype turned up many times. The chain couples TRBV7-2 to TRBJ2-1, with D possibly matching TRBD2 (6 bases). Looked up from germline, CDR1 is SGHTA and CDR2 is FQGNSA. The CDR3 runs to 11 residues. With 5 bases removed from V and 12 bases from J, the gap between germline ends came to 11 bases. CDR3 in amino acids: CASSAGGGQFF. CDR3 coding DNA: TGTGCCAGCAGCGCCGGGGGTGGGCAGTTCTTC.

The chain has TRBV20-1 and TRBJ2-5, with 10 nucleotides matching TRBD2. The CDR3 spans 14 residues. The germline gives CDR1 DFQATT, CDR2 SNEGSKA (reference sequence). V lost 3 bases to trimming and J lost 3 bases; unmatched junction nucleotides: 4. The CDR3 DNA follows: TGCAGTGCTAGTAAGCTAGCGGGAGAAGAGACCCAGTACTTC. This gives the protein CSASKLAGEETQYF.

This clonotype has only a few counts. The chain carries TRBV4-3 and TRBJ2-3; 9 bases line up with TRBD2. CDR3 size: 17 residues. V lost 4 bases to trimming and J lost 4 bases; unmatched junction nucleotides: 12. Germline CDR1 reads LGHNA; CDR2 reads YSLEER. CDR3 DNA: TGCGCCAGCAGCCTCCAGTACACGGGACTAGCCCCAGATACGCAGTATTTT. It yields the protein CASSLQYTGLAPDTQYF.

Turning to this clonotype: A clone one base away is much larger, so this may be a read error. The chain links TRBV12-3 or TRBV12-4 to TRBJ2-7; 8 bases are shared with TRBD2. The CDR3 is 16 residues long. The ends lost 2 bases at V and 7 bases at J; junction bases unmatched: 13. CDR3: CASSLISGLVYNEQYF. The CDR3 DNA follows: TGTGCCAGCAGTTTAATATCGGGACTAGTGTACAATGAGCAGTACTTC.

This clonotype was observed at least ten times. The chain uses TRBV2 and TRBJ1-6; tentatively, D is TRBD1 (6 bases). With 7 bases removed from V and 9 bases from J, the gap between germline ends came to 16 bases. The CDR3 sequence is 14 residues long. CDR1 is SNHLY, CDR2 FYNNEI, per germline. The CDR3 DNA sequence: TGTGCCAGCACCGCAACAGGGTTCGGTTCACCCCTCCACTTT. The encoded protein is CASTATGFGSPLHF.

In its sample, this clonotype was seen many times. CDR3 sequence: CASWTGGHQETQYF. The CDR3 DNA is TGTGCCAGCTGGACAGGGGGCCACCAAGAGACCCAGTACTTC. The chain uses TRBV18 and TRBJ2-5; 11 nucleotides line up with TRBD1. CDR1 and CDR2 from the germline V gene are KGHSH and LQKENI. V lost 7 bases and J lost 0; bases outside the gene matches: 1. The CDR3 is 14 residues long.

This clonotype was observed many times. The V and J genes are TRBV12-3 or TRBV12-4 and TRBJ1-5, with TRBD1 as a possible D gene (5 bases). With 3 bases removed from V and 9 bases from J, the gap between germline ends came to 15 bases. This CDR3 spans 14 amino acids. The CDR3 loop reads CASSFHTPGAPQHF. Here the CDR3 DNA reads TGTGCCAGCAGTTTCCACACGCCCGGGGCGCCCCAGCATTTT.

This clonotype has just a few counts. V gene TRBV19 combines with J gene TRBJ1-1, with D uncertain. V gave up 7 bases and J gave up 3 bases, with 12 bases separating them. Germline lookup yields CDR1 LNHDA and CDR2 SQIVND (reference sequence). The CDR3 is 13 residues long. As DNA, the CDR3 is TGTGCCAGTAAAGGACCTGGGGACACTGAAGCTTTCTTT. Its translation is CASKGPGDTEAFF.

As concerns this clonotype: The conserved closing phenylalanine or tryptophan is absent in this CDR3, likely reflecting a read error. The chain employs TRBV6-2 or TRBV6-3 and TRBJ1-5; D unresolved. V lost 4 bases to trimming and J lost 2 bases, with 12 bases between them. In germline, CDR1 is MNHEY, CDR2 SVGEGT. CDR3 length: 15 residues. CDR3 region: CASSFRGRGNQPQHY. The CDR3 nucleotides are TGTGCCAGCAGTTTCCGGGGAAGAGGCAATCAGCCCCAGCATTAT.

This clonotype appeared many times. The chain couples TRBV7-2 to TRBJ2-1; D is perhaps TRBD1 (5 bases). The V end lost 5 bases, the J end lost 7 bases, and 12 bases lay between the germline ends. CDR3 length: 13 amino acids. Germline V lookup: CDR1 SGHTA, CDR2 FQGNSA. CDR3 sequence: CASSPRVSNEQFF. The CDR3 coding sequence is TGTGCCAGCAGCCCCAGGGTTTCGAATGAGCAGTTCTTC.

This clonotype was seen many times. The rearrangement joins TRBV20-1 to TRBJ2-1, with 13 bases identical to TRBD2. V trimming: 6 bases; J trimming: 7 bases; junction bases outside the gene matches: 9. This CDR3 has 15 residues. Germline loops: CDR1 DFQATT, CDR2 SNEGSKA (reference sequence). CDR3 amino acids: CSAITGTSGVNEQFF. CDR3 nucleotide sequence: TGCAGTGCCATTACAGGGACTAGCGGGGTGAATGAGCAGTTCTTC.

This clonotype was observed at least ten times. The chain carries TRBV28 and TRBJ1-1; 9 bases are shared with TRBD1. Germline trimming cut 6 bases from V and 6 bases from J; bases unmatched to any gene: 14. Per germline, CDR1 MDHEN and CDR2 SYDVKM. This CDR3 has 16 residues. CDR3 sequence: CASRKPGQGGRAEAFF. The CDR3 nucleotides are TGTGCCAGCAGAAAACCGGGACAGGGCGGTAGGGCTGAAGCTTTCTTT.

The chain links TRBV10-1 to TRBJ2-3; 14 nucleotides line up with TRBD2. The length of the CDR3 is 16 residues. The junction had 10 bases not matched to a gene; V was cut back by 10 bases and J by 4 bases. Germline CDR1 WNHNN, CDR2 SYGVQD (reference sequence). CDR3 residues: CATMPGTSGSADTQYF. The CDR3 DNA sequence: TGCGCCACCATGCCAGGGACTAGCGGGAGTGCAGATACGCAGTATTTT.

This clonotype was seen many times. The rearrangement uses TRBV6-2 or TRBV6-3 and TRBJ2-7, with D possibly being TRBD1 or TRBD2 (5 bases each). The germline V and J ends were trimmed by 8 bases and 3 bases, with 14 bases remaining between them. Germline V gene sequence: CDR1 MNHEY, CDR2 SVGEGT. The CDR3 length is 13 residues. This CDR3 is CASGGGDFYEQYF. For the CDR3, the DNA is TGTGCCAGCGGGGGTGGAGATTTCTACGAGCAGTACTTC.

This clonotype was found many times. This chain uses TRBV6-1 with TRBJ2-1; D is perhaps TRBD2 (5 bases). V gave up 6 bases and J gave up 3 bases, with 9 bases separating them. CDR1 and CDR2 (germline): MNHNS, SASEGT. This CDR3 contains 13 residues. This CDR3 is CASSPAVYNEQFF. The CDR3 DNA is TGTGCCAGCAGCCCAGCGGTCTACAATGAGCAGTTCTTC.

At least ten counts were recorded for this clonotype. The J gene is TRBJ2-1, the V gene TRBV27; 8 nucleotides match TRBD1. V trimming: 2 bases; J trimming: 7 bases; junction bases outside the gene matches: 10. The germline gives CDR1 MNHEY, CDR2 SMNVEV (reference sequence). The CDR3 has 16 amino acids. CDR3 bases: TGTGCCAGCAGTTTAACAGGACAGGGCGCGTGGAATGAGCAGTTCTTC. This sequence encodes CASSLTGQGAWNEQFF.

The chain recombines TRBV11-2 with TRBJ2-1; the match to TRBD1 covers 8 bases. The V and J ends lost 9 bases and 7 bases, in that order; junction bases with no gene match: 11. The CDR3 runs 14 residues. Germline lookup yields CDR1 SGHAT and CDR2 FQNNGV. The CDR3 spells CASSIGTGGNEQFF. As DNA, the CDR3 is TGTGCCAGTAGTATTGGCACAGGGGGTAATGAGCAGTTCTTC.

This clonotype occurred many times. The rearrangement joins TRBV28 to TRBJ1-6; D is uncertain. The CDR3 is 16 residues long. The germline gives CDR1 MDHEN, CDR2 SYDVKM. V lost 7 bases to trimming and J lost 7 bases, with 20 bases between them. CDR3: CASIGGPPYGNSPLHF. CDR3 nucleotides: TGTGCCAGCATAGGCGGGCCCCCGTATGGCAATTCACCCCTCCACTTT. The full variable domain, completed using reference TRBV28 and TRBJ1-6, is DVKVTQSSRYLVKRTGEKVFLECVQDMDHENMFWYRQDPGLGLRLIYFSYDVKMKEKGDIPEGYSVSREKKERFSLILESASTNQTSMYLCASIGGPPYGNSPLHFGNGTRLTVT.

This clonotype showed up many times. This sequence joins TRBV7-9 and TRBJ2-5; D gene ambiguous. The V gene lost 3 bases and the J gene lost 5 bases, with 19 bases spanning the gap. The CDR3 loop spans 16 amino acids. The germline CDR1 and CDR2 sequences are SEHNR and FQNEAQ (reference sequence). The CDR3 loop is CASSFFLPHFWETQYF. CDR3 in DNA: TGTGCCAGCAGCTTTTTTCTGCCCCACTTCTGGGAGACCCAGTACTTC.

This clonotype was found many times. The chain recombines TRBV6-2 or TRBV6-3 with TRBJ2-3, with 7 bases aligning to TRBD1. Looked up from germline, CDR1 is MNHEY and CDR2 is SVGEGT. The CDR3 is 15 residues long. Unmatched junction bases numbered 8, after V lost 5 bases and J lost 3 bases. CDR3 sequence: CASSGGQVGTDTQYF. The CDR3, as DNA: TGTGCCAGCAGTGGAGGACAGGTTGGAACAGATACGCAGTATTTT.

This clonotype was seen many times. This chain links TRBV11-2 with TRBJ2-1, with 10 bases identical to TRBD2. CDR3 length equals 16 residues. The germline gives CDR1 SGHAT, CDR2 FQNNGV. Germline trimming cut 0 bases from V and 9 bases from J; bases unmatched to any gene: 8. The CDR3: CASSLEVSGRAVEQFF. CDR3 DNA: TGTGCCAGCAGCTTAGAAGTAAGCGGGAGGGCTGTTGAGCAGTTCTTC.